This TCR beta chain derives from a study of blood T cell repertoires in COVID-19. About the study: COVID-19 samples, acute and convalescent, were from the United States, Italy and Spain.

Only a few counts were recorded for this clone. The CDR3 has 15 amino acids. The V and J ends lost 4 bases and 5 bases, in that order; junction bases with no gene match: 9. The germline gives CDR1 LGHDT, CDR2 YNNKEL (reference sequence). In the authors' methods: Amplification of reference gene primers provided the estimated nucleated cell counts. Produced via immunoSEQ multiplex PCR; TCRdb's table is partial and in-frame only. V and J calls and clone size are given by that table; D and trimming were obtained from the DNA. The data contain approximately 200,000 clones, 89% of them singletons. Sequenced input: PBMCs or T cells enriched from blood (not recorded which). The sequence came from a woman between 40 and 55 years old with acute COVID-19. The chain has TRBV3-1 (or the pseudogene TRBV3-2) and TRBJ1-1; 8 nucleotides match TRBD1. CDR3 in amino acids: CASSREGTGGTEAFF. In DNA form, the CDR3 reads TGTGCCAGCAGCCGGGAGGGGACAGGTGGAACTGAAGCTTTCTTT.